These T cell receptor beta chains were read from a single sample in a study of beta chain features in type 1 diabetes. Some clones are missing from TCRdb's copy, which holds only in-frame ones; the method was immunoSEQ multiplex PCR. The sample consists of about 900,000 clones, 17% of them appearing once. What was sequenced was naive CD4+ T cells from blood. All receptors come from a woman aged 18-29 years in good health. Each CDR3 is given with its conserved first and last residue. Fields, in order: V gene, J gene, clone size, D gene, CDR3 DNA, CDR3 protein. D genes are given only for firm matches. A row's size may be missing; if present it is once, few, many or a size class.

v_gene: TRBV18
j_gene: TRBJ1-1
abundance: .
d_gene: TRBD1
CDR3nt: TGTGCCAGCTCACGGACAGGAATGAACACTGAAGCTTTCTTT
CDR3aa: CASSRTGMNTEAFF

v_gene: TRBV7-9
j_gene: TRBJ2-7
abundance: .
d_gene: .
CDR3nt: TGTGCCAGCAGCCCACCCAACTACGAGCAGTACTTC
CDR3aa: CASSPPNYEQYF

v_gene: TRBV27
j_gene: TRBJ1-2
abundance: .
d_gene: .
CDR3nt: TGTGCCAGCAGACCACAGGGCTTCAACTATGGCTACACCTTC
CDR3aa: CASRPQGFNYGYTF

v_gene: TRBV7-2
j_gene: TRBJ2-1
abundance: few
d_gene: TRBD2
CDR3nt: TGTGCCAGCAGCGCTAGCGGGAGGGATTACAATGAGCAGTTCTTC
CDR3aa: CASSASGRDYNEQFF

v_gene: TRBV6-1
j_gene: TRBJ2-3
abundance: .
d_gene: .
CDR3nt: TGTGCCAGCAGTGAAGGGCTAGCCCCAGATACGCAGTATTTT
CDR3aa: CASSEGLAPDTQYF

v_gene: TRBV4-2
j_gene: TRBJ1-2
abundance: few
d_gene: TRBD1
CDR3nt: TGTGCCAGCAGCCCGTTACAGGGGGCTAACTATGGCTACACCTTC
CDR3aa: CASSPLQGANYGYTF

v_gene: TRBV15
j_gene: TRBJ1-4
abundance: .
d_gene: TRBD1
CDR3nt: TGTGCCACCGGAAAACAGGGGGGTGGTGAAAAACTGTTTTTT
CDR3aa: CATGKQGGGEKLFF

v_gene: TRBV15
j_gene: TRBJ2-7
abundance: few
d_gene: TRBD1
CDR3nt: TGTGCCACCAGCAGACTGGGACAGGCTTTTTCCTCCTACGAGCAGTACTTC
CDR3aa: CATSRLGQAFSSYEQYF

v_gene: TRBV6-5
j_gene: TRBJ2-1
abundance: .
d_gene: .
CDR3nt: TGTGCCAGCAGTTACTTGGCTGCCCCGGAGCAGTTCTTC
CDR3aa: CASSYLAAPEQFF

v_gene: TRBV6-1
j_gene: TRBJ1-5
abundance: .
d_gene: .
CDR3nt: TGTGCCAGCAGTGAAGTTGGAGGTTTCAATCAGCCCCAGCATTTT
CDR3aa: CASSEVGGFNQPQHF

v_gene: TRBV5-6
j_gene: TRBJ2-5
abundance: .
d_gene: .
CDR3nt: TGTGCCAGCAGCTTGCGGGATGGACAAGAGACCCAGTACTTC
CDR3aa: CASSLRDGQETQYF

v_gene: TRBV9
j_gene: TRBJ2-3
abundance: few
d_gene: .
CDR3nt: TGTGCCAGCAGCGTAGGGAACAGGGATGATGCGCAGTATTTT
CDR3aa: CASSVGNRDDAQYF

v_gene: TRBV5-1
j_gene: TRBJ2-3
abundance: few
d_gene: TRBD1
CDR3nt: TGCGCCAGCAACGACCGGGACAGTAGCACAGATACGCAGTATTTT
CDR3aa: CASNDRDSSTDTQYF

v_gene: TRBV5-4
j_gene: TRBJ1-2
abundance: .
d_gene: .
CDR3nt: TGTGCCAGCAGCTTATCTGCCGCAGGTGCCTTCTATGGCTACACCTTC
CDR3aa: CASSLSAAGAFYGYTF

v_gene: TRBV21-1
j_gene: TRBJ2-7
abundance: many
d_gene: .
CDR3nt: TGTGCCAGCAGCACCCAGAAGAACAGCCCAAACGAGCAGTACTTC
CDR3aa: CASSTQKNSPNEQYF

v_gene: TRBV5-1
j_gene: TRBJ1-1
abundance: few
d_gene: .
CDR3nt: TGCGCCAGCAGCTTGGGACCCACGAACACTGAAGCTTTCTTT
CDR3aa: CASSLGPTNTEAFF

v_gene: TRBV9
j_gene: TRBJ2-3
abundance: few
d_gene: .
CDR3nt: TGTGCCAGCAGCGACCAGAGGGGGCGTATAGCGGGATTAGATACGCAGTATTTT
CDR3aa: CASSDQRGRIAGLDTQYF

v_gene: TRBV7-2
j_gene: TRBJ2-5
abundance: .
d_gene: TRBD2
CDR3nt: TGTGCCAGCAGCACCATAGCGGGGAAGGAGACCCAGTACTTC
CDR3aa: CASSTIAGKETQYF

v_gene: TRBV10-3
j_gene: TRBJ2-7
abundance: .
d_gene: TRBD2
CDR3nt: TGTGCCATCAGCCGGGGGGCCTACGAGCAGTACTTC
CDR3aa: CAISRGAYEQYF

v_gene: TRBV19
j_gene: TRBJ2-1
abundance: .
d_gene: TRBD1
CDR3nt: TGTGCCAGTAGAGACAGACAGGGGGCCCATGAGCAGTTCTTC
CDR3aa: CASRDRQGAHEQFF

v_gene: TRBV5-6
j_gene: TRBJ2-5
abundance: .
d_gene: .
CDR3nt: TGTGCCAGCAGCTTTATTAGGCATGGCGGGCAAGAGACCCAGTACTTC
CDR3aa: CASSFIRHGGQETQYF

v_gene: TRBV7-9
j_gene: TRBJ1-1
abundance: .
d_gene: .
CDR3nt: TGTGCCAGCAGCTTCACCGGAGACGGTGAAGCTTTCTTT
CDR3aa: CASSFTGDGEAFF

v_gene: TRBV4-2
j_gene: TRBJ2-1
abundance: .
d_gene: TRBD2
CDR3nt: TGTGCCAGCAGCCAACACGGACTAGCGGGAGGTAATGAGCAGTTCTTC
CDR3aa: CASSQHGLAGGNEQFF